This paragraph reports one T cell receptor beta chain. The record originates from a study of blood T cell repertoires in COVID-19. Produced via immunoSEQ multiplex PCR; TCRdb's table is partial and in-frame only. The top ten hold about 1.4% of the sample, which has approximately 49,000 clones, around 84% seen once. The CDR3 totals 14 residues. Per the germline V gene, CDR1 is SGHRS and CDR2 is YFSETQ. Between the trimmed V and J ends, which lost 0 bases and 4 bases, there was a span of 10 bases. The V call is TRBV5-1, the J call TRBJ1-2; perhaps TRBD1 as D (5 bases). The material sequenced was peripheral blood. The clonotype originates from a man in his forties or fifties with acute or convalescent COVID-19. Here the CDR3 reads CASSLDPGVYGYTF. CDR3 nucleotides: TGCGCCAGCAGCTTGGATCCGGGGGTCTATGGCTACACCTTC.